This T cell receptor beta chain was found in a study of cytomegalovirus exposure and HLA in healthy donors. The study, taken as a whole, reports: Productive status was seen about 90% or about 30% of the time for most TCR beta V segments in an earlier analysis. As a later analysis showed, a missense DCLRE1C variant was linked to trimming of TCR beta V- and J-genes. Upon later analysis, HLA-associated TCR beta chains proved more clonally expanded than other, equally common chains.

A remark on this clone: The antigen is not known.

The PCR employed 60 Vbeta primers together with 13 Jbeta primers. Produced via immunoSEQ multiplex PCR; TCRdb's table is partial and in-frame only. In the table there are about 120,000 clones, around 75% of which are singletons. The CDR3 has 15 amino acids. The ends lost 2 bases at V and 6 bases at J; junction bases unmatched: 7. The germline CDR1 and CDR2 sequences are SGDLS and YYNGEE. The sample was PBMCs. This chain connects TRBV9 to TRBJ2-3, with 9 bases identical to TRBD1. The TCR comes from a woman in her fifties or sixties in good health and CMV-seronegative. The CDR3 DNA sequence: TGTGCCAGCAGCGTGTATGGACAGGGGTGGGATACGCAGTATTTT. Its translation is CASSVYGQGWDTQYF.